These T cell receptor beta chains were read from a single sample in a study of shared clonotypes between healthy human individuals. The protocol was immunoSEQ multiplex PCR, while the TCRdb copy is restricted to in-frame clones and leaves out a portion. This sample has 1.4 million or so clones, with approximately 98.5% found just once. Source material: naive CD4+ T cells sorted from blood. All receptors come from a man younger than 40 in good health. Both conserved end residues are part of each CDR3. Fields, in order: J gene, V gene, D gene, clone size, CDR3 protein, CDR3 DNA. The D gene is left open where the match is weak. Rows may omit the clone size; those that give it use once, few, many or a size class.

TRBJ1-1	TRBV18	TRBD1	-	CASSRGQGREAFF	TGTGCCAGCTCACGCGGACAGGGAAGGGAAGCTTTCTTT
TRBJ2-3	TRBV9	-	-	CASSVGGIDTQYF	TGTGCCAGCAGCGTAGGGGGTATCGATACGCAGTATTTT
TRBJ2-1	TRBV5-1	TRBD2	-	CASSYGLAGDNEQFF	TGCGCCAGCAGCTATGGACTAGCGGGAGACAATGAGCAGTTCTTC
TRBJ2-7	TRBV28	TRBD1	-	CASSPLDRGAQTF	TGTGCCAGCAGTCCTCTTGACAGGGGAGCCCAAACGTTC
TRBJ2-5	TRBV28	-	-	CASRPDGLPETQYF	TGTGCCAGCAGACCCGACGGGCTCCCAGAGACCCAGTACTTC
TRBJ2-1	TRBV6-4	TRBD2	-	CASSASGGSNEQFF	TGTGCCAGCAGTGCGTCGGGAGGGTCCAATGAGCAGTTCTTC
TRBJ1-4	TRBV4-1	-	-	CASSRDTLADNEKLFF	TGCGCCAGCTCCCGGGACACCCTTGCCGATAATGAAAAACTGTTTTTT
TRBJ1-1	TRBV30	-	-	CAWSVRRDTEAFF	TGTGCCTGGAGTGTACGGAGGGACACCGAAGCTTTCTTT
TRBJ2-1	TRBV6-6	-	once	CASGGLASSYNEQFF	TGTGCCAGCGGAGGATTGGCAAGCTCCTACAATGAGCAGTTCTTC
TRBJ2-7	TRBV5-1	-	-	CASREESYEQYF	TGCGCCAGCAGGGAAGAAAGCTACGAGCAGTACTTC
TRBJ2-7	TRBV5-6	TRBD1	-	CASSPRDRPSYEQYF	TGTGCCAGCAGCCCCCGGGACAGACCCTCCTACGAGCAGTACTTC
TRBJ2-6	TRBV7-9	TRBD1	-	CASSLGTGIAPGANVLTF	TGTGCCAGCAGCTTAGGGACAGGGATTGCGCCTGGGGCCAACGTCCTGACTTTC
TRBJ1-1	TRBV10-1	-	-	CASSRSRSLMNTEAFF	TGCGCCAGCAGTCGTTCCCGGAGTTTAATGAACACTGAAGCTTTCTTT
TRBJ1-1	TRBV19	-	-	CASSSQHEAFF	TGTGCCAGTAGTTCACAGCATGAAGCTTTCTTT
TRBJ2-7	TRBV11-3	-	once	CASSLDRARDYEQYF	TGTGCCAGCAGCTTAGATCGGGCCAGGGACTACGAGCAGTACTTC
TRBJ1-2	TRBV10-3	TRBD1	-	CAIKTGGTYGYTF	TGTGCCATCAAGACAGGGGGCACCTATGGCTACACCTTC
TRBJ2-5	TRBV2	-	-	CASRELSTVKTQYF	TGTGCCAGCAGGGAGCTCTCTACAGTAAAGACCCAGTACTTC
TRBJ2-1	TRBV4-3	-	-	CASSQVIRNEQFF	TGCGCCAGCAGCCAGGTGATCCGAAATGAGCAGTTCTTC
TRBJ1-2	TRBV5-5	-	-	CASSQEGFAADGYTF	TGTGCCAGCAGCCAAGAGGGGTTCGCAGCGGATGGCTACACCTTC
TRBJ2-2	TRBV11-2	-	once	CASSPDYFAGELFF	TGTGCCAGCAGCCCGGACTATTTTGCCGGGGAGCTGTTTTTT
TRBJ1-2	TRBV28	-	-	CASSPNFKAYGYTF	TGTGCCAGCAGTCCTAATTTCAAGGCCTATGGCTACACCTTC
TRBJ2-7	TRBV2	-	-	CARGPGRQTYEQYF	TGTGCCAGAGGACCAGGGAGACAAACCTACGAGCAGTACTTC
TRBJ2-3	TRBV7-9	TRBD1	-	CASTEQGATDTQYF	TGTGCCAGCACCGAACAGGGGGCGACAGATACGCAGTATTTT
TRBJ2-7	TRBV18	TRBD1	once	CASSPSTGGLSEQYF	TGTGCCAGCTCACCTTCGACAGGGGGCCTTTCCGAGCAGTACTTC
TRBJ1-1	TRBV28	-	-	CASSSPGLNTEAFF	TGTGCCAGCAGTTCCCCCGGACTGAACACTGAAGCTTTCTTT
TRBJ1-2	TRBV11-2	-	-	CASSPTGRNYGYTF	TGTGCCAGCAGCCCTACAGGTCGCAACTATGGCTACACCTTC
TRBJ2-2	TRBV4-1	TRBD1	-	CASSPRGRWDTGELFF	TGCGCCAGCAGCCCCAGGGGGCGATGGGACACCGGGGAGCTGTTTTTT
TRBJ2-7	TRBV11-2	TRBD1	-	CATTLGAGQGAYEQYF	TGTGCCACCACCCTAGGAGCAGGACAGGGGGCCTACGAGCAGTACTTC
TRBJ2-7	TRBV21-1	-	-	CASSLQRRVEGYEQYF	TGTGCCAGCAGCTTACAACGGAGGGTCGAGGGCTACGAGCAGTACTTC
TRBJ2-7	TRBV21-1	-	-	CASSKERDRSYSRWNEQYF	TGTGCCAGCAGCAAAGAGAGGGACAGGAGCTACTCCCGGTGGAACGAGCAGTACTTC
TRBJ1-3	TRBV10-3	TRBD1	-	CAISETGGSGNTIYF	TGTGCCATCAGTGAGACAGGGGGATCTGGAAACACCATATATTTT
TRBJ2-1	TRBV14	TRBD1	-	CASSQDPDRGDNEQFF	TGTGCCAGCAGCCAAGATCCGGACAGGGGGGATAATGAGCAGTTCTTC
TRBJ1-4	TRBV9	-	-	CASSVGGGRINEKLFF	TGTGCCAGCAGCGTAGGTGGGGGACGGATTAATGAAAAACTGTTTTTT
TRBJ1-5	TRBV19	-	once	CASSKYRAQGSVQPQHF	TGTGCCAGTAGCAAATACCGGGCCCAAGGCAGTGTTCAGCCCCAGCATTTT
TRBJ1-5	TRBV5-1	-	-	CASSLNYNQPQHF	TGCGCCAGCAGCTTGAACTACAATCAGCCCCAGCATTTT
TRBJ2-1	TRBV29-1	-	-	CSVRVGQRPYNEQFF	TGCAGCGTTAGGGTAGGGCAGAGGCCTTACAATGAGCAGTTCTTC
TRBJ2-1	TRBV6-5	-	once	CASSQRTIYNEQFF	TGTGCCAGCAGCCAACGGACTATCTACAATGAGCAGTTCTTC
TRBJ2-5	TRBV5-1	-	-	CASSSRHQRGETQYF	TGCGCCAGCAGCTCCCGACACCAACGGGGGGAGACCCAGTACTTC
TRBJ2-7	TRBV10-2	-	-	CASSESWGSTYEQYF	TGCGCCAGCAGTGAGTCTTGGGGTTCTACCTACGAGCAGTACTTC
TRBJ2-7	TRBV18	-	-	CASSPLGRTYEQYF	TGTGCCAGCTCACCACTCGGGAGAACCTACGAGCAGTACTTC
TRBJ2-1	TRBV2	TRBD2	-	CASRPGLAGGSYNEQFF	TGTGCCAGCAGACCGGGACTAGCGGGAGGCTCCTACAATGAGCAGTTCTTC
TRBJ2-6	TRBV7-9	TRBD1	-	CASSTGTGAFGANVLTF	TGTGCCAGCAGCACCGGGACAGGGGCTTTTGGGGCCAACGTCCTGACTTTC
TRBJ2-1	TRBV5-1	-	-	CASRSGTHNEQFF	TGCGCCAGCAGGTCCGGGACCCACAATGAGCAGTTCTTC
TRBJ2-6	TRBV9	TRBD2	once	CASSVVLASSGANVLTF	TGTGCCAGCAGCGTAGTACTAGCGAGCTCTGGGGCCAACGTCCTGACTTTC
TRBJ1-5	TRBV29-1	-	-	CSVGWGDYQPQHF	TGCAGCGTTGGATGGGGCGACTATCAGCCCCAGCATTTT